The 17 T cell receptor beta chains below all came from one sample that was sequenced in a study of cytomegalovirus exposure and HLA in healthy donors. Researchers ran the PCR with 60 Vbeta and 13 Jbeta primers. The table came from immunoSEQ multiplex PCR; TCRdb's copy has only in-frame clones and leaves some out. This table has around 130,000 clones, around 70% appearing once. The sequencing input was PBMCs. All receptors derive from a man aged 25-45 years in good health and CMV-seronegative.

The V gene is TRBV5-4, the J gene TRBJ2-3; possible D gene TRBD2, 6 bases. From germline, CDR1 is SGHNT and CDR2 YYREEE (reference sequence). The CDR3 totals 14 residues. The V gene lost 0 bases and the J gene lost 1 base, with 6 bases spanning the gap. The CDR3, as DNA: TGTGCCAGCAGCTTGGAGCGGGGCACAGATACGCAGTATTTT. Its protein is CASSLERGTDTQYF.

The chain employs TRBV27 and TRBJ2-7; the match to TRBD1 covers 10 bases. The CDR3 runs to 16 residues. The germline CDR1 and CDR2 sequences are MNHEY and SMNVEV (reference sequence). V lost 0 bases, J lost 3 bases, and 5 bases stayed unmatched. CDR3 DNA sequence: TGTGCCAGCAGTTTATCCCGGGACAGGGGACTCTACGAGCAGTACTTC. Encoded protein: CASSLSRDRGLYEQYF.

The chain combines TRBV18 with TRBJ2-2; the D is unclear. The CDR3 contains 13 residues. V lost 3 bases to trimming and J lost 1 base, with 3 bases between them. Germline V gene sequence: CDR1 KGHSH, CDR2 LQKENI. CDR3 nucleotide sequence: TGTGCCAGCTCACCCCAGAACACCGGGGAGCTGTTTTTT. Protein product: CASSPQNTGELFF.

DNA of the CDR3: TGTGCCAGCAGCAAAGGGGATAGCGGGGGTGCCGGGGAGCTGTTTTTT. This gives the protein CASSKGDSGGAGELFF. V is TRBV21-1 and J is TRBJ2-2; whether TRBD2, the table's D call, matches the DNA was not checked. TRBV21-1 is a pseudogene locus. There are 16 residues in the CDR3.

The chain carries TRBV7-8 and TRBJ2-7; possible D gene TRBD1, 5 bases. Germline V lookup: CDR1 SGHVS, CDR2 FQNEAQ. V dropped 5 bases and J dropped 2 bases, with 13 bases sitting between them. The CDR3 has 14 amino acids. The CDR3 region is CASSPVRVPYEQYF. The CDR3, as DNA: TGTGCCAGCAGCCCCGTCAGGGTTCCCTACGAGCAGTACTTC.

This chain joins TRBV27 and TRBJ1-2, with TRBD1 matching 9 bases. V lost 6 bases to trimming and J lost 4 bases; unmatched junction nucleotides: 6. Germline V gene lookup returns CDR1 MNHEY and CDR2 SMNVEV (reference sequence). CDR3 length: 14 residues. The DNA for the CDR3 is TGTGCCAGCAGGGACAGGGGCAGTGGCTATGGCTACACCTTC. Encoded protein: CASRDRGSGYGYTF.

The V and J genes are TRBV18 and TRBJ2-7; D is unresolved. CDR1 KGHSH and CDR2 LQKENI come from the germline V gene. This CDR3 has 13 amino acids. With 3 bases removed from V and 4 bases from J, the gap between germline ends came to 10 bases. This CDR3 is CASSPGSGYEQYF. The CDR3, as DNA: TGTGCCAGCTCACCGGGTTCGGGTTACGAGCAGTACTTC.

The chain links TRBV19 to TRBJ2-1; 10 nucleotides match TRBD2. This CDR3 spans 15 amino acids. Germline V gene lookup returns CDR1 LNHDA and CDR2 SQIVND (reference sequence). Trimming at V came to 6 bases and at J to 7 bases, leaving 9 bases not matched to a gene. In DNA, the CDR3 is TGTGCCAGTAGGAAAGCGGGAGGGGTTTGGAATGAGCAGTTCTTC. Translation gives CASRKAGGVWNEQFF. The variable domain in full, completed from reference TRBV19 and TRBJ2-1, reads DGGITQSPKYLFRKEGQNVTLSCEQNLNHDAMYWYRQDPGQGLRLIYYSQIVNDFQKGDIAEGYSVSREKKESFPLTVTSAQKNPTAFYLCASRKAGGVWNEQFFGPGTRLTVL.

The rearrangement links TRBV28 to TRBJ2-3; D is undetermined. Trimming pared 10 bases from V and 8 bases from J, leaving 16 bases between. The CDR3 spans 12 residues. Germline lookup yields CDR1 MDHEN and CDR2 SYDVKM. The DNA of the CDR3 is TGTGCCACTACGACCGACCCGGGTACGCAGTATTTT. This encodes CATTTDPGTQYF.

The chain links TRBV27 to TRBJ1-2, with unresolved D. The germline V gene has CDR1 MNHEY and CDR2 SMNVEV (reference sequence). Trimming cost V 6 bases and J 3 bases, with 8 bases left between them. This CDR3 spans 12 amino acids. The DNA for the CDR3 is TGTGCCAGCAGCGGGGTAGACTATGGCTACACCTTC. Its protein product is CASSGVDYGYTF.

A few counts support this clone. This chain's CDR3 is CASSREDRPYEQYF. In nucleotides, the CDR3 is TGTGCCAGCAGTCGAGAGGACAGGCCCTACGAGCAGTACTTC. This chain links TRBV6-6 with TRBJ2-7; 7 bases are shared with TRBD1. Germline CDR1 is MNHNY and CDR2 is SVGAGI (reference sequence). Trimming removed 5 bases from V and 2 bases from J; junction bases left unmatched: 6. The CDR3 sequence is 14 residues long.

On this clone: One junction end disagrees with the germline gene, perhaps due to a read error. The chain links TRBV2 to TRBJ2-3, with TRBD2 as a possible D gene (7 bases). CDR1 is SNHLY and CDR2 is FYNNEI in the germline V gene. CDR3 length equals 16 residues. The CDR3 DNA follows: TGTACCAGCAGTGTCGGGGGGCATAGGGGTACAGATACGCAGTATTTT. Translation: CTSSVGGHRGTDTQYF. Based on the CDR3 plus reference TRBV2 and TRBJ2-3, the full variable domain is EPEVTQTPSHQVTQMGQEVILRCVPISNHLYFYWYRQILGQKVEFLVSFYNNEISEKSEIFDDQFSVERPDGSNFTLKIRSTKLEDSAMYFCTSSVGGHRGTDTQYFGPGTRLTVL.

Only a few counts were recorded for this clone. The chain recombines TRBV28 with TRBJ2-5, with D uncertain. The CDR3 has 12 residues. Trimming removed 5 bases at V and 5 bases at J, with 9 bases between. Germline assignment: CDR1 MDHEN and CDR2 SYDVKM. The chain's CDR3 is CASSLYVETQYF. In DNA form, the CDR3 reads TGTGCCAGCAGTCTCTATGTGGAGACCCAGTACTTC.

This clone was picked up a small number of times. The chain uses TRBV4-1 and TRBJ1-2, with D uncertain. This CDR3 has 15 amino acids. V was cut by 0 bases and J by 3 bases, with 11 bases left in between. CDR1 is MGHRA and CDR2 is YSYEKL in the germline V gene. CDR3 sequence: CASSQEGGGYYGYTF. In DNA form, the CDR3 reads TGCGCCAGCAGCCAAGAGGGAGGCGGATACTATGGCTACACCTTC.

This chain joins TRBV6-1 and TRBJ2-7; 9 bases are a match to TRBD1. The V gene end was trimmed by 1 base and the J gene end by 2 bases; junction bases not matched to a gene: 12. The CDR3 extends over 18 amino acids. Germline V gene lookup returns CDR1 MNHNS and CDR2 SASEGT. CDR3 in DNA: TGTGCCAGCAGTGAAGAGGGACAGGGTTTTTACTTTACCTACGAGCAGTACTTC. Translation: CASSEEGQGFYFTYEQYF.

The V and J genes are TRBV13 and TRBJ2-2; tentatively, D is TRBD1 (6 bases). V was pared by 7 bases and J by 6 bases, with 15 bases between. Germline assignment: CDR1 PRHDT and CDR2 FYEKMQ (reference sequence). CDR3 length: 14 residues. The CDR3 region is CASTPGQRAGELFF. The CDR3 nucleotides read TGTGCCAGCACACCGGGACAACGGGCCGGGGAGCTGTTTTTT. Based on the CDR3 plus reference TRBV13 and TRBJ2-2, the full variable domain is AAGVIQSPRHLIKEKRETATLKCYPIPRHDTVYWYQQGPGQDPQFLISFYEKMQSDKGSIPDRFSAQQFSDYHSELNMSSLELGDSALYFCASTPGQRAGELFFGEGSRLTVL.

CDR3 DNA sequence: TGTGCCAGCAGTTACACCCACAGGGATCAGCCCCAGCATTTT. Translated, it gives CASSYTHRDQPQHF. The genes are TRBV6-5 and TRBJ1-5, with D tentatively TRBD1 (6 bases). The germline V gene has CDR1 MNHEY and CDR2 SVGAGI. The CDR3 spans 14 residues. The V end lost 2 bases, the J end lost 5 bases, and 10 bases lay between the germline ends.